This entry lists 10 T cell receptor beta chains sequenced from one sample in a study of cytomegalovirus exposure and HLA in healthy donors. This PCR relied on a set of 60 Vbeta primers and 13 Jbeta primers. Profiled with immunoSEQ multiplex PCR; TCRdb holds only in-frame clones, not every one. The profile shows more than 45,000 clones, approximately 80% of them singletons. Sequencing was carried out using PBMCs. The receptor set was obtained from a man in his fifties or sixties in good health and CMV-seronegative.

This clone was observed once. This CDR3 is CASSAAPISPLHF. CDR3 nucleotides: TGTGCCAGCAGCGCCGCACCTATTTCACCCCTCCACTTT. V is TRBV11-2 and J is TRBJ1-6; unclear D gene. Trimming stripped 5 bases from V and 9 bases from J, with 11 bases between. The CDR3 is made up of 13 amino acids. The germline V gene encodes CDR1 SGHAT and CDR2 FQNNGV.

V usage is TRBV28 and J usage is TRBJ1-6; D might be TRBD1 (6 bases). The CDR3 contains 13 residues. Germline CDR1 is MDHEN and CDR2 is SYDVKM. Trimming removed 10 bases from V and 4 bases from J, with 11 bases in between. Written as DNA, the CDR3 is TGTGCCACCCTCCAGGGGTATAATTCACCCCTCCACTTT. The encoded protein is CATLQGYNSPLHF. Drawing the rest from reference TRBV28 and TRBJ1-6, the complete variable domain is DVKVTQSSRYLVKRTGEKVFLECVQDMDHENMFWYRQDPGLGLRLIYFSYDVKMKEKGDIPEGYSVSREKKERFSLILESASTNQTSMYLCATLQGYNSPLHFGNGTRLTVT.

The V and J genes are TRBV2 and TRBJ1-1, with D perhaps matching TRBD1 (6 bases). V shed 6 bases and J shed 0 bases, with 11 bases lying between them. The CDR3 extends over 14 amino acids. Germline CDR1 is SNHLY and CDR2 is FYNNEI. For the CDR3, the DNA is TGTGCCAGCAGACTTGGACAGCTGAACACTGAAGCTTTCTTT. Its protein product is CASRLGQLNTEAFF.

The CDR3 reads CASSRLANYGYTF. The CDR3 DNA follows: TGTGCCAGCAGCCGATTAGCTAACTATGGCTACACCTTC. The chain uses TRBV28 and TRBJ1-2; D is unresolved. With 6 bases removed from V and 0 bases from J, the gap between germline ends came to 8 bases. CDR1 and CDR2 from the germline V gene are MDHEN and SYDVKM. The CDR3 contains 13 residues.

The rearrangement links TRBV2 to TRBJ1-5; 7 nucleotides match TRBD1. Germline V gene data show CDR1 as SNHLY and CDR2 as FYNNEI. With V trimmed by 4 bases and J by 8 bases, 5 bases remained unmatched. The CDR3 is made up of 13 amino acids. This chain's CDR3 is CASSGQGREPQHF. The CDR3 coding sequence is TGTGCCAGCAGTGGACAGGGCCGGGAGCCCCAGCATTTT.

In this sample, this clone turned up a few times. The genes are TRBV6-6 and TRBJ2-7, with TRBD2 identical over 7 bases. J lost 4 bases, V lost 6 bases, and 6 bases had no gene match. Germline V gene lookup returns CDR1 MNHNY and CDR2 SVGAGI (reference sequence). The CDR3 covers 13 residues. CDR3 bases: TGTGCCAGCAGCCCCGGGACTAAGTACGAGCAGTACTTC. This codes for CASSPGTKYEQYF.

V gene TRBV15 combines with J gene TRBJ1-3, with D tentatively TRBD1 (5 bases). Germline CDR1 LNHNV, CDR2 YYDKDF (reference sequence). CDR3 length: 14 amino acids. V was cut by 4 bases and J by 1 base, with 8 bases left in between. The CDR3 DNA sequence: TGTGCCACCAGCAAGACAGTATCTGGAAACACCATATATTTT. Residues: CATSKTVSGNTIYF.

The chain joins TRBV15 to TRBJ2-5; TRBD2 agrees at 9 bases. Germline V gene data show CDR1 as LNHNV and CDR2 as YYDKDF (reference sequence). V lost 4 bases and J lost 3; bases outside the gene matches: 9. This CDR3 has 16 amino acids. The DNA of the CDR3 is TGTGCCACCAGCACCCGCACGACTAGCGGTAAAGAGACCCAGTACTTC. Its protein is CATSTRTTSGKETQYF. Complete variable domain (other parts from reference TRBV15 and TRBJ2-5): DAMVIQNPRYQVTQFGKPVTLSCSQTLNHNVMYWYQQKSSQAPKLLFHYYDKDFNNEADTPDNFQSRRPNTSFCFLDIRSPGLGDTAMYLCATSTRTTSGKETQYFGPGTRLLVL.

This chain links TRBV5-5 with TRBJ2-7, with unresolved D. Germline assignment: CDR1 SGHKS and CDR2 YYEKEE (reference sequence). This CDR3 contains 12 residues. The V gene lost 0 bases and the J gene lost 6 bases, with 7 bases spanning the gap. The CDR3 region has the DNA TGTGCCAGCAGCTTGGCGGTACTCGAGCAGTACTTC. This sequence encodes CASSLAVLEQYF.

J is TRBJ1-3 and V is TRBV9, with D maybe TRBD1 (5 bases). This CDR3 is built from 16 residues. Trimming took off 4 bases at V and 2 bases at J, with 16 bases between the two ends. Germline values: CDR1 SGDLS, CDR2 YYNGEE. In DNA form, the CDR3 reads TGTGCCAGCAGCCTCAACCTCAGGGAGGCTGGAAACACCATATATTTT. Residues: CASSLNLREAGNTIYF. Based on the CDR3 plus reference TRBV9 and TRBJ1-3, the full variable domain is DSGVTQTPKHLITATGQRVTLRCSPRSGDLSVYWYQQSLDQGLQFLIQYYNGEERAKGNILERFSAQQFPDLHSELNLSSLELGDSALYFCASSLNLREAGNTIYFGEGSWLTVV.